The clone carrying this TCR beta chain was recorded at least ten times. Its antigen remains unidentified. Germline V lookup: CDR1 SGHTA, CDR2 FQGNSA. The CDR3 length is 11 residues. The V end was cut by 5 bases, the J end by 6 bases, with 6 bases between. The data belong to a study of early T cells in non-severe SARS-CoV-2 infection. General observations from the study: Matches to VDJdb favored anti-spike CD8 responses and missed private and CD4 specificities.

A single record per CDR3 protein comes from TCRdb applying MiXCR to the 5' RACE reads. The sample lists 70,000 or so distinct CDR3 sequences, less than 15% occurring once. The clonotype originates from an adult who was a healthcare worker with PCR-confirmed SARS-CoV-2 infection or an uninfected control (not recorded which). This rearrangement joins TRBV7-2 to TRBJ2-3, with D unclear. The specimen was whole blood. The CDR3 sequence: CASSLKDTQYF. The CDR3 region has the DNA TGTGCCAGCAGCCTGAAGGATACGCAGTATTTT.